The 21 T cell receptor beta chains below come from one sample, sequenced in a study of blood T cell repertoires in COVID-19. Profiling relied on immunoSEQ multiplex PCR, and the TCRdb table lists in-frame clones only, not all of them. The data hold some 220,000 clones, with around 84% observed a single time. Material for sequencing was peripheral blood. These receptors were obtained from a human donor in a cohort sampled during active COVID-19.

This sequence joins TRBV10-3 and TRBJ1-6; the D gene is possibly TRBD1 (5 bases). The CDR3 is 14 residues long. The V gene lost 3 bases and the J gene lost 9 bases, with 12 bases spanning the gap. CDR1 is ENHRY, CDR2 SYGVKD, per germline. The CDR3 DNA reads TGTGCCATCAGTGACCCCGGGGGGATTTCACCCCTCCACTTT. Protein: CAISDPGGISPLHF.

This clone occurred a few times. The chain is built from TRBV7-9 and TRBJ2-7; the D is unclear. V lost 1 base, J lost 0 bases, and 7 bases lay in between. The germline V gene has CDR1 SEHNR and CDR2 FQNEAQ (reference sequence). CDR3 size: 14 residues. The CDR3 DNA reads TGTGCCAGCAGCTTAGGGGCCCGCTCCTACGAGCAGTACTTC. Translation: CASSLGARSYEQYF.

The rearrangement joins TRBV28 to TRBJ2-5, with TRBD2 identical over 8 bases. This CDR3 has 14 residues. Losses at the gene ends were 9 bases for V and 0 bases for J; bases not matched to a gene: 6. Germline CDR1 and CDR2: MDHEN and SYDVKM. CDR3 loop: CASGSGGNQETQYF. CDR3 sequence (DNA): TGTGCCAGTGGGAGCGGGGGCAACCAAGAGACCCAGTACTTC.

The V and J genes are TRBV28 and TRBJ1-5, with TRBD1 matching 7 bases. CDR1 and CDR2 (germline): MDHEN, SYDVKM. This CDR3 contains 16 residues. V lost 2 bases, J lost 9 bases, and 13 bases stayed unmatched. CDR3: CASSLTGAPRFRPQHF. For the CDR3, the DNA is TGTGCCAGCAGTTTAACAGGGGCCCCCAGGTTTCGGCCCCAGCATTTT.

The chain joins TRBV5-6 to TRBJ2-3; D remains ambiguous. CDR1 and CDR2 from the germline V gene are SGHDT and YYEEEE. V was pared by 0 bases and J by 3 bases, with 5 bases between. This CDR3 region has 13 residues. This CDR3 is CASSLAGTDTQYF. The CDR3 DNA reads TGTGCCAGCAGCTTGGCCGGGACAGATACGCAGTATTTT.

V is TRBV10-2 and J is TRBJ1-2, with a possible D match to TRBD1 (6 bases). CDR1 is WSHSY and CDR2 is SAAADI in the germline V gene. This CDR3 has 13 residues. With 2 bases removed from V and 5 bases from J, the gap between germline ends came to 9 bases. The CDR3 loop is CASSEERGYGYTF. Here the CDR3 DNA reads TGCGCCAGCAGTGAGGAAAGGGGGTATGGCTACACCTTC.

The chain joins TRBV28 to TRBJ2-5; D gene uncertain. Per germline, CDR1 MDHEN and CDR2 SYDVKM. This CDR3 contains 14 residues. V was pared by 8 bases and J by 0 bases, with 13 bases between. In nucleotides, the CDR3 is TGTGCCAGCCTCGAAGCGTTGTACCAAGAGACCCAGTACTTC. Translated: CASLEALYQETQYF.

V gene TRBV5-1 combines with J gene TRBJ1-1; 7 nucleotides align to TRBD1. Losses at the gene ends were 0 bases for V and 0 bases for J; bases not matched to a gene: 2. CDR1 SGHRS and CDR2 YFSETQ come from the germline V gene. The CDR3 loop spans 15 amino acids. In nucleotides, the CDR3 is TGCGCCAGCAGCTTGGAAGGGACAGTGAACACTGAAGCTTTCTTT. Translated: CASSLEGTVNTEAFF.

This chain joins TRBV4-2 and TRBJ1-5, with a possible D match to TRBD1 (5 bases). The V end lost 0 bases, the J end lost 6 bases, and 12 bases lay between the germline ends. CDR1 LGHNA and CDR2 YNFKEQ come from the germline V gene. This CDR3 comprises 15 residues. CDR3 in amino acids: CASSQDFREGQPQHF. Written as DNA, the CDR3 is TGTGCCAGCAGCCAAGATTTCAGGGAGGGTCAGCCCCAGCATTTT.

In this sample, this clone turned up a few times. This chain links TRBV11-1 with TRBJ2-7; 8 bases fit TRBD1. J lost 6 bases, V lost 6 bases, and 7 bases had no gene match. Germline CDR1 reads SGHAT; CDR2 reads FQDESV (reference sequence). CDR3 length: 13 amino acids. CDR3 sequence reads: CASSSTGEGEQYF. In DNA, the CDR3 is TGTGCCAGCAGTTCGACAGGGGAAGGCGAGCAGTACTTC.

This clone was observed a handful of times. The chain combines TRBV21-1 with TRBJ1-2. TRBV21-1 is listed as a pseudogene. The CDR3 consists of 13 residues. CDR3 region: CASSRNGKRGYTF. CDR3 sequence (DNA): TGTGCCAGCAGCCGAAATGGAAAGAGGGGCTACACCTTC.

V gene TRBV3-1 (or the pseudogene TRBV3-2) combines with J gene TRBJ1-2; TRBD1 matches 8 bases. V lost 4 bases and J lost 7; bases outside the gene matches: 11. Germline V gene lookup returns CDR1 LGHDT and CDR2 YNNKEL (reference sequence). The length of the CDR3 is 15 residues. The CDR3 loop reads CASSPQGALGSGYTF. The CDR3 DNA is TGTGCCAGCAGCCCTCAGGGGGCCCTAGGGAGTGGCTACACCTTC.

The genes are TRBV24-1 and TRBJ1-5, with 7 bases matching TRBD1. Per germline, CDR1 KGHDR and CDR2 SFDVKD. Losses at the gene ends were 4 bases for V and 1 base for J; bases not matched to a gene: 3. This CDR3 contains 15 residues. CDR3: CATSEGTASNQPQHF. The CDR3 coding sequence is TGTGCCACCAGTGAGGGGACAGCCAGCAATCAGCCCCAGCATTTT.

V usage is TRBV4-2 and J usage is TRBJ2-1; TRBD2 matches at 7 bases. CDR1 is LGHNA and CDR2 is YNFKEQ in the germline V gene. V lost 0 bases to trimming and J lost 7 bases; unmatched junction nucleotides: 6. This CDR3 contains 15 residues. CDR3 sequence (DNA): TGTGCCAGCAGCCAAGATCTTGGGAGGGGTAATGAGCAGTTCTTC. Translating gives CASSQDLGRGNEQFF.

This rearrangement joins TRBV27 to TRBJ2-1; unclear D gene. Deletions cut 2 bases from V and 1 base from J, with 9 bases between. The CDR3 extends over 15 amino acids. Germline V CDR1 and CDR2: MNHEY, SMNVEV (reference sequence). DNA for the CDR3: TGTGCCAGCAGTTTAGTAGGCAGGTCCTACAATGAGCAGTTCTTC. Its protein is CASSLVGRSYNEQFF.

This clone was counted only a few times. The chain is built from TRBV7-2 and TRBJ2-7; possibly TRBD2 for D (6 bases). With 0 bases removed from V and 3 bases from J, the gap between germline ends came to 12 bases. CDR1 is SGHTA and CDR2 is FQGNSA in the germline V gene. This CDR3 is 15 amino acids long. Written as DNA, the CDR3 is TGTGCCAGCAGCTTAGCGGAGGGGCAGGGCTACGAGCAGTACTTC. Its protein is CASSLAEGQGYEQYF.

The V and J genes are TRBV28 and TRBJ1-2; the match to TRBD1 covers 9 bases. This CDR3 comprises 15 residues. V dropped 3 bases and J dropped 4; count of bases not matched to a gene: 6. Looked up from germline, CDR1 is MDHEN and CDR2 is SYDVKM. CDR3 sequence: CASSFSGQGIYGYTF. CDR3 coding DNA: TGTGCCAGCAGTTTCTCCGGACAGGGGATCTATGGCTACACCTTC.

J is TRBJ2-5 and V is TRBV24-1; 10 nucleotides match TRBD2. This CDR3 spans 17 amino acids. V trimming: 4 bases; J trimming: 4 bases; junction bases outside the gene matches: 11. Germline V CDR1 and CDR2: KGHDR, SFDVKD. The CDR3: CATSDPGLAASGETQYF. CDR3 coding DNA: TGTGCCACCAGTGACCCCGGACTAGCGGCCTCCGGAGAGACCCAGTACTTC.

This chain connects TRBV7-2 to TRBJ1-6, with D tentatively TRBD1 (5 bases). The V end lost 4 bases, the J end lost 9 bases, and 10 bases lay between the germline ends. Germline V gives CDR1 SGHTA, CDR2 FQGNSA. The CDR3 sequence is 13 residues long. CDR3 nucleotide sequence: TGTGCCAGCAGCTCTTACGGGGGTTCACCCCTCCACTTT. Its translation is CASSSYGGSPLHF.

The chain couples TRBV28 to TRBJ2-7; D is possibly TRBD2 (6 bases). CDR3 length equals 14 residues. Germline values: CDR1 MDHEN, CDR2 SYDVKM. V lost 6 bases and J lost 6, with 18 bases in between. CDR3 protein: CASSPPGSGGEQYF. Here the CDR3 DNA reads TGTGCCAGCAGCCCGCCGGGGTCCGGGGGCGAGCAGTACTTC.

The chain carries TRBV5-1 and TRBJ1-3, with 8 bases fitting TRBD1. The CDR3 has 18 amino acids. Per germline, CDR1 SGHRS and CDR2 YFSETQ. The V segment lost 0 bases and the J segment 0 bases; nucleotides outside the gene matches: 8. For the CDR3, the DNA is TGCGCCAGCAGCTTGGGGACAGGGAGTTTGGGCTCTGGAAACACCATATATTTT. Its translation is CASSLGTGSLGSGNTIYF.